This T cell receptor (beta chain) originates from a study of PD-1 blockade in classical Hodgkin lymphoma. Study-level results: Relapsed/refractory patients reportedly had lower baseline diversity than newly diagnosed patients. Nivolumab starters within 1 year of ASCT were excluded.

The CDR3 covers 16 residues. Trimming removed 0 bases from V and 4 bases from J; junction bases left unmatched: 7. CDR1 SGHVS and CDR2 FQNEAQ come from the germline V gene. In the case of this clone: What it binds is unknown.

Every patient relapsed after autologous stem cell transplantation, and brentuximab vedotin exposure varied. Clones were sequenced by immunoSEQ multiplex PCR, and TCRdb holds only the in-frame ones, with some missing. This sample yields 28,000 or so clones, of which approximately 67% are seen a single time; 10% to 15% belongs to the top ten. This clonotype originated in a human donor with classical Hodgkin lymphoma. The rearrangement uses TRBV7-8 and TRBJ2-5; 8 nucleotides match TRBD1. Sequenced here: peripheral blood mononuclear cells (PBMCs), sampled before the second cycle of nivolumab. This chain's CDR3 is CASSLAGTGSGETQYF. The CDR3 DNA reads as TGTGCCAGCAGCTTAGCAGGGACAGGTTCCGGAGAGACCCAGTACTTC.